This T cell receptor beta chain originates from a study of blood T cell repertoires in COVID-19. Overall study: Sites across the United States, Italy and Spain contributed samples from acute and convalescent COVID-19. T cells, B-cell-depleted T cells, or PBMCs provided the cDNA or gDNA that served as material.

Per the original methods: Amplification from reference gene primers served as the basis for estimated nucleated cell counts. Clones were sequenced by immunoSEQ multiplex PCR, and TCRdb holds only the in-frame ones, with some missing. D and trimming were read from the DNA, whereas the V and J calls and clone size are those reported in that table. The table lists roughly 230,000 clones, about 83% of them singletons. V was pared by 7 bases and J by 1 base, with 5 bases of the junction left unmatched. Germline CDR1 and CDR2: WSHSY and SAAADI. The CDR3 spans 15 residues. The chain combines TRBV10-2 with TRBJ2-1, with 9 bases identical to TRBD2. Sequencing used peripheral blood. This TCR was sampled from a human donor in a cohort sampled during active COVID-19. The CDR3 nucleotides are TGCGCCAGCAAAAAGACTAGCGGATCCTACAATGAGCAGTTCTTC. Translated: CASKKTSGSYNEQFF.